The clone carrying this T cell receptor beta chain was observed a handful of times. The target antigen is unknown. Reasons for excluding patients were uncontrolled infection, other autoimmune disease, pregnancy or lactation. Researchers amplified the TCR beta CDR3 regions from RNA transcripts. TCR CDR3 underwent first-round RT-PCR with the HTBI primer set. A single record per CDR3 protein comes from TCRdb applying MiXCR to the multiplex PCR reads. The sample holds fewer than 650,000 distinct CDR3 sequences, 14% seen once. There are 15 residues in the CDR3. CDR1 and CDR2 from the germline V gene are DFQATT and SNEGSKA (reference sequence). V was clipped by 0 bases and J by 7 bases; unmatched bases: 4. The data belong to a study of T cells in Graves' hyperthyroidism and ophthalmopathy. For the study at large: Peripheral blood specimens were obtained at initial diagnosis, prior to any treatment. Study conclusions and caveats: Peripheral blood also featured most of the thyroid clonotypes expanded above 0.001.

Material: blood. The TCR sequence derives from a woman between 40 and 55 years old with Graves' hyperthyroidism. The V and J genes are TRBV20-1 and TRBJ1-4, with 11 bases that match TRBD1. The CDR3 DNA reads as TGCAGTGCTAGAGATGGGACAGGGGGGGGTGAAAAACTGTTTTTT. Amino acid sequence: CSARDGTGGGEKLFF.